This T cell receptor beta chain emerged from a study of T-cell reconstitution after alpha-beta-depleted transplantation in children. Unique molecular identifiers featured in how the TCRbeta library was prepared. TCRdb called the PCR reads again in MiXCR, with one record for every CDR3 protein. Of some 450,000 distinct CDR3 sequences in the sample, about 40% are singletons; the top ten hold 27%. The CDR3 length is 16 residues. The V and J ends lost 4 bases and 7 bases respectively, with 24 bases between them. In germline, CDR1 is SGHKS, CDR2 YYEKEE (reference sequence). This clonotype was sampled from a girl aged 2-9 years with aplastic anemia, due to receive a stem cell transplant. The sequencing used PBMCs, collected before TCRalphabeta/CD19-depleted stem cell transplant. The chain recombines TRBV5-5 with TRBJ2-7, with D maybe TRBD1 (7 bases). The CDR3: CASSVPARGGAGEQYF. DNA for the CDR3: TGTGCCAGCAGCGTCCCAGCGAGAGGGGGCGCGGGGGAGCAGTACTTC.